This paragraph covers one T cell receptor (beta chain) sequence. This entry comes from a study of shared clonotypes between healthy human individuals. Measured with immunoSEQ multiplex PCR; TCRdb has only the in-frame clones, and not every one. The data hold roughly 95,000 clones, with around 43% observed a single time. This CDR3 comprises 14 residues. Germline-derived CDR1 and CDR2 are MGHDK and SYGVNS. Trimming stripped 7 bases from V and 0 bases from J, with 7 bases between. V and J are TRBV25-1 and TRBJ2-6; no definite D call. The source material was PBMCs. This TCR was recovered from a middle-aged woman in good health. Some clones in this sample may be carry-over from other donors' samples. The CDR3 nucleotides are TGTGCCAGCAAAGTGCCCTCTGGGGCCAACGTCCTGACTTTC. Its protein product is CASKVPSGANVLTF.